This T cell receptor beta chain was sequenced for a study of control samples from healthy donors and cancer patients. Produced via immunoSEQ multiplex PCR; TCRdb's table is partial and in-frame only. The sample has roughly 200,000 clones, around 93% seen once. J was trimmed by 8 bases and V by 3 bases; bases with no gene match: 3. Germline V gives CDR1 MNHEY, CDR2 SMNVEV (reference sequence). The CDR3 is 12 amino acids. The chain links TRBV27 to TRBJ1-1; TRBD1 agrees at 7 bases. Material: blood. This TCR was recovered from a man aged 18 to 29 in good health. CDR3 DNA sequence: TGTGCCAGCAGTTTTCCGGGACAGGAAGCTTTCTTT. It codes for CASSFPGQEAFF.